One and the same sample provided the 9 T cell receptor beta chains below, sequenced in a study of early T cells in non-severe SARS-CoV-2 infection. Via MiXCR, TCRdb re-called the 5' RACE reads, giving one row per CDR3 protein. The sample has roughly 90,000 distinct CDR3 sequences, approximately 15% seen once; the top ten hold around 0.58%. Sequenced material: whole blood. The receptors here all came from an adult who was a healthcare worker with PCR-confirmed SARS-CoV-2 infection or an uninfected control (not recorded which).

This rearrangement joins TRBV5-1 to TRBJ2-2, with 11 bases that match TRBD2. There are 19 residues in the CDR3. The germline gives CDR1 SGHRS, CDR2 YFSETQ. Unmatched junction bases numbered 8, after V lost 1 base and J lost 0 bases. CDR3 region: CASSLSTSGGLTNTGELFF. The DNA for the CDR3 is TGCGCCAGCAGCTTGAGCACTAGCGGGGGATTGACGAACACCGGGGAGCTGTTTTTT.

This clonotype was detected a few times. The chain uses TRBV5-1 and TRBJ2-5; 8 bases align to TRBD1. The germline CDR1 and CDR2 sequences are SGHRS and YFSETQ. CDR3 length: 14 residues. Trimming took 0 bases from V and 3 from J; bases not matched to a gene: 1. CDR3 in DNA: TGCGCCAGCAGCTTGGAGACAGGGGAAGAGACCCAGTACTTC. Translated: CASSLETGEETQYF.

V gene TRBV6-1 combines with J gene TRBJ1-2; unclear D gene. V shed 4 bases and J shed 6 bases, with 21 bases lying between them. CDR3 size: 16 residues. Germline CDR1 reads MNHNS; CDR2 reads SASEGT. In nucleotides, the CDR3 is TGTGCCAGCAGTGCATCTGGTTGGCAGACCGCACATGGCTACACCTTC. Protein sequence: CASSASGWQTAHGYTF.

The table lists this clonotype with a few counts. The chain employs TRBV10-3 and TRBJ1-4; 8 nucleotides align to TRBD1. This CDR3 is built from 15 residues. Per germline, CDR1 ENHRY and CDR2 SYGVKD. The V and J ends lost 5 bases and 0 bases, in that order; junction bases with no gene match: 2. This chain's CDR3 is CAISTGGPTNEKLFF. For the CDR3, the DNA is TGTGCCATCAGTACAGGGGGACCAACTAATGAAAAACTGTTTTTT.

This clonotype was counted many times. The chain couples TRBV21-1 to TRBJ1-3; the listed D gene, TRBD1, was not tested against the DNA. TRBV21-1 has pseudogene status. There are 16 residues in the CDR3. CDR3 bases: TGTGCCAGCAGCCCCCTTCCGGGGCCCTCTGGAAACACCATATATTTT. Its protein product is CASSPLPGPSGNTIYF.

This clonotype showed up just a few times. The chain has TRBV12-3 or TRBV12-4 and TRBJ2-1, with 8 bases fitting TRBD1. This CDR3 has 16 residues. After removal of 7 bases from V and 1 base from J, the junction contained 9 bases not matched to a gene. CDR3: CASIPDRVGSYNEQFF. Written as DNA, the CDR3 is TGTGCCAGCATCCCGGACAGGGTAGGGTCCTACAATGAGCAGTTCTTC.

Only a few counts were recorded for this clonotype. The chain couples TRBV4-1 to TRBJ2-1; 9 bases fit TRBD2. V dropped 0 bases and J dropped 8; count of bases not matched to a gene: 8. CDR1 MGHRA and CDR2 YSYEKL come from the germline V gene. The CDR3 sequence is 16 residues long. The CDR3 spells CASSQDRGLAGHEQFF. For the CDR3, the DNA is TGCGCCAGCAGCCAAGATCGAGGGCTAGCGGGGCATGAGCAGTTCTTC.

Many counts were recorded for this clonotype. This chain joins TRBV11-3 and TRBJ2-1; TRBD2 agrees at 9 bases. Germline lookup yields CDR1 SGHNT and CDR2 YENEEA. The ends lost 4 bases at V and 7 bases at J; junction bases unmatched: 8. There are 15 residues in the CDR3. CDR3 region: CASSSAGTSNNEQFF. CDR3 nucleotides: TGTGCCAGCAGCTCAGCAGGGACTAGCAATAATGAGCAGTTCTTC.

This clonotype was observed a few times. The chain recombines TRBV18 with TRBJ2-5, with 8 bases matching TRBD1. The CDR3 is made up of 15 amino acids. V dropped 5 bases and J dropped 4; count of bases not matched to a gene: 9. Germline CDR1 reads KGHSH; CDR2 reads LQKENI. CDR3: CASSIGTGLSETQYF. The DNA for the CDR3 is TGTGCCAGCTCAATCGGGACAGGTCTGTCAGAGACCCAGTACTTC.